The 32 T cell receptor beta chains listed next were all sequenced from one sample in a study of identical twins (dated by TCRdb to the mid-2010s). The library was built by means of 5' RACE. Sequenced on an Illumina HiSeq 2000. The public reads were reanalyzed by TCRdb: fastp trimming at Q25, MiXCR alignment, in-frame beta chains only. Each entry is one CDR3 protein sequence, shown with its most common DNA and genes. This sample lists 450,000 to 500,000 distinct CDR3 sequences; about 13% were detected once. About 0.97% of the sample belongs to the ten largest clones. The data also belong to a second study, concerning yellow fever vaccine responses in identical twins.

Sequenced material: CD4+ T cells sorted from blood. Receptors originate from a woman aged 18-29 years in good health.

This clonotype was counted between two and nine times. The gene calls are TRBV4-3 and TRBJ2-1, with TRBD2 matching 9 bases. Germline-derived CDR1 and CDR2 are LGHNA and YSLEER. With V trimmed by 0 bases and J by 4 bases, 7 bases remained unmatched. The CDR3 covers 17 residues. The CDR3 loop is CASSQDLGLAGYNEQFF. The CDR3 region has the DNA TGCGCCAGCAGCCAAGATCTGGGTCTAGCGGGGTACAATGAGCAGTTCTTC.

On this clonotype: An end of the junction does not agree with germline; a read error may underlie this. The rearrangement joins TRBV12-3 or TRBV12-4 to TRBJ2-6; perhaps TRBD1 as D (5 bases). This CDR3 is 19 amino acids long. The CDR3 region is CAISLSPPGNLLGANVLTF. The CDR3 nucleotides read TGTGCCATCAGTTTAAGCCCCCCAGGGAATCTGCTCGGGGCCAACGTCCTGACTTTC.

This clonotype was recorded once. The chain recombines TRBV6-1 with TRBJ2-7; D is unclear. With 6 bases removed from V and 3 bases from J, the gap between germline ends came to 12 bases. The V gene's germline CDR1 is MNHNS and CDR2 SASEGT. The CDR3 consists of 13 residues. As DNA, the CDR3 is TGTGCCAGCAGGAGGCAGGAGTTCTACGAGCAGTACTTC. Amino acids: CASRRQEFYEQYF.

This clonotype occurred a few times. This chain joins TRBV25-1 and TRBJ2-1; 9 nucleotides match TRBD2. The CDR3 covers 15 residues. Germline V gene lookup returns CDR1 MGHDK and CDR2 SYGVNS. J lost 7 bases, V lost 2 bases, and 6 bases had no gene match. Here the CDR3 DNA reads TGTGCCAGCAGTGAAGGTAGCGGGAGTCGAAATGAGCAGTTCTTC. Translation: CASSEGSGSRNEQFF.

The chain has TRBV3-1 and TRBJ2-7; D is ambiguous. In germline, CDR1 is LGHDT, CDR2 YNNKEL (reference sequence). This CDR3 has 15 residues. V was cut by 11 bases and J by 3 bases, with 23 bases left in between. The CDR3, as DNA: TGTGCCGGCCCGAATTACTGCGATAGTCACTACGAGCAGTACTTC. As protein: CAGPNYCDSHYEQYF.

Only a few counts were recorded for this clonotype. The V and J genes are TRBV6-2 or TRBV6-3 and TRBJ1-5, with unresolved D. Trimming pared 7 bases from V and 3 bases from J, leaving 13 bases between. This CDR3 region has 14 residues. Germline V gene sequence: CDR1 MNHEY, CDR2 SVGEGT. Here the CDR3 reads CASNVYSSNQPQHF. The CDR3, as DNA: TGTGCCAGCAACGTTTACAGCTCCAATCAGCCCCAGCATTTT.

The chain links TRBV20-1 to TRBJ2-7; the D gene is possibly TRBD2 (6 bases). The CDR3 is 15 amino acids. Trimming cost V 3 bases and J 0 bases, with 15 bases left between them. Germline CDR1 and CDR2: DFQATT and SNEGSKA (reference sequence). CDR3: CSARARRESSYEQYF. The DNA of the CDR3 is TGCAGTGCTAGGGCGCGGCGGGAAAGCTCCTACGAGCAGTACTTC.

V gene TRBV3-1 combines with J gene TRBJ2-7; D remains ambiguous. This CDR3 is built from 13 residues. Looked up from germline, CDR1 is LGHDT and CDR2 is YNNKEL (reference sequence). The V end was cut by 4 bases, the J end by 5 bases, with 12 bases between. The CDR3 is CASSPSTGHEQYF. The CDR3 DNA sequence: TGTGCCAGCAGCCCCAGCACTGGCCACGAGCAGTACTTC.

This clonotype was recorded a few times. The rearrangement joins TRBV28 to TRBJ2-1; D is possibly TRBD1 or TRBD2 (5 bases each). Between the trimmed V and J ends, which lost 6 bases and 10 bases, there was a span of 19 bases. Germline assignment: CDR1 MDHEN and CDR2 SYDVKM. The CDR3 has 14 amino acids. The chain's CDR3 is CASSLPAVGTEQFF. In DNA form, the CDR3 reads TGTGCCAGCAGCCTGCCTGCGGTGGGGACGGAGCAGTTCTTC.

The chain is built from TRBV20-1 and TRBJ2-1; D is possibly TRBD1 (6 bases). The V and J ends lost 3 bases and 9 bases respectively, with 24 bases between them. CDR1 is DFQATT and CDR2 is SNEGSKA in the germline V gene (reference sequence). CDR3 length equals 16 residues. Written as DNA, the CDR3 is TGCAGTGCTAGTTACCACAGGGATAGGGCAAAATTTGAGCAGTTCTTC. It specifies CSASYHRDRAKFEQFF.

The CDR3 coding sequence is TGTGCCAGCAGTCAGGACAGATCCACTATGGGCTACACCTTC. This translates into CASSQDRSTMGYTF. The V gene is TRBV3-1, the J gene TRBJ1-2, with D maybe TRBD1 (6 bases). Looked up from germline, CDR1 is LGHDT and CDR2 is YNNKEL (reference sequence). Trimming stripped 6 bases from V and 8 bases from J, with 19 bases between. CDR3 length equals 14 residues.

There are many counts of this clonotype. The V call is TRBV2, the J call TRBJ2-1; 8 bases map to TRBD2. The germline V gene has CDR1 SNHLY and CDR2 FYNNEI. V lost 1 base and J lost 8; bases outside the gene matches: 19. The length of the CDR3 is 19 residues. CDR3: CASSEVYTTSGARFDEQFF. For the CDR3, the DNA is TGTGCCAGCAGTGAAGTCTACACAACTAGCGGAGCCCGATTCGATGAGCAGTTCTTC.

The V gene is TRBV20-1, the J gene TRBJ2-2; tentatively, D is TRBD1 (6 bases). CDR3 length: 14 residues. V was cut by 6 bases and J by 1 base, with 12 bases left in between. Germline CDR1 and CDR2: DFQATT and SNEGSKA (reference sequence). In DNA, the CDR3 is TGCAGTGCGACGGGACACCAGAACACCGGGGAGCTGTTTTTT. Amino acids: CSATGHQNTGELFF.

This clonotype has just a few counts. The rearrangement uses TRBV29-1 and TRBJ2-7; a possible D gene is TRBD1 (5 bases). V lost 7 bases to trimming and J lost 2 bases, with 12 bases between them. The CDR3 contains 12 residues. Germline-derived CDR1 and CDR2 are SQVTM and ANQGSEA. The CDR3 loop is CSGQTGAYEQYF. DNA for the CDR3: TGCAGCGGACAGACTGGGGCCTACGAGCAGTACTTC.

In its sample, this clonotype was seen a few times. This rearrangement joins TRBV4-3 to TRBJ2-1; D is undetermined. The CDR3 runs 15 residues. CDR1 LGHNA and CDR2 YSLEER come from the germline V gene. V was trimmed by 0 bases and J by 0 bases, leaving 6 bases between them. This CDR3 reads CASSQDASSYNEQFF. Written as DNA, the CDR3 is TGCGCCAGCAGCCAAGATGCGAGCTCCTACAATGAGCAGTTCTTC.

In DNA, the CDR3 is TGTGCCAGCAGCCGAAACGGGGATACGCAGTATTTT. Amino acid sequence: CASSRNGDTQYF. The chain uses TRBV6-2 or TRBV6-3 and TRBJ2-3; D is uncertain. Trimming stripped 6 bases from V and 6 bases from J, with 10 bases between. Per germline, CDR1 MNHEY and CDR2 SVGEGT. The CDR3 loop spans 12 amino acids.

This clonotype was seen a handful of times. For the CDR3, the DNA is TGCGCCAGCAGTTCGGGACCGCTGAAAGGAGAGACCCAGTACTTC. This sequence encodes CASSSGPLKGETQYF. The chain joins TRBV5-1 to TRBJ2-5; either TRBD1 or TRBD2 may fit D (5 bases each). CDR3 length: 15 residues. CDR1 and CDR2 (germline): SGHRS, YFSETQ. V dropped 5 bases and J dropped 4 bases, with 18 bases sitting between them.

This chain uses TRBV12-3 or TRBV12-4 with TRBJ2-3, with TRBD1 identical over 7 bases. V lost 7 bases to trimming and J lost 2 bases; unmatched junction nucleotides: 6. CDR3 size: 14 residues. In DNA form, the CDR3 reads TGTGCCAGCATCCGGGACAGACTCACAGATACGCAGTATTTT. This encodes CASIRDRLTDTQYF.

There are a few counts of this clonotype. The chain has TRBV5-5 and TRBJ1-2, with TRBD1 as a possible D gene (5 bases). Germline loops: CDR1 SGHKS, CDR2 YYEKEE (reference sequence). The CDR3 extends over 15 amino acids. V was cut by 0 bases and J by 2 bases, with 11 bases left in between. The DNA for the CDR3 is TGTGCCAGCAGCTTGGTAGGGGCCTTAAACTATGGCTACACCTTC. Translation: CASSLVGALNYGYTF.

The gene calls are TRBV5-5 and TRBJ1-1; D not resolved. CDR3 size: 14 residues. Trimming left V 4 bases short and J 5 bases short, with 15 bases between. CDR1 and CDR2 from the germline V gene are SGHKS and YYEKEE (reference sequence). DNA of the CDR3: TGTGCCAGCAGCAGAACGACAAGTCGGACTGAAGCTTTCTTT. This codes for CASSRTTSRTEAFF.

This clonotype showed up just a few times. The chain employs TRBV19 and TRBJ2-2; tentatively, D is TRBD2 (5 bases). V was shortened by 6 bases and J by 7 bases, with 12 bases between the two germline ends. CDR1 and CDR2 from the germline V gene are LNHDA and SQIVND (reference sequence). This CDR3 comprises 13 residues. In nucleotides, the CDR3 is TGTGCCAGTAGCGTCCTAGGAGGCGGGGAGCTGTTTTTT. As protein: CASSVLGGGELFF.

CDR3 in DNA: TGTGCCAGCAGCTCAAGAAAAACAGGGAAGAACACTGAAGCTTTCTTT. Its protein is CASSSRKTGKNTEAFF. The chain joins TRBV11-1 to TRBJ1-1; D perhaps matches TRBD1 (6 bases). Germline V lookup: CDR1 SGHAT, CDR2 FQDESV (reference sequence). With 4 bases removed from V and 1 base from J, the gap between germline ends came to 16 bases. This CDR3 region has 16 residues.

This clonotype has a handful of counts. The CDR3 DNA sequence: TGTGCCAGCAGCGTTGGGACTAGCGGGATCTACAATGAGCAGTTCTTC. This translates into CASSVGTSGIYNEQFF. The V call is TRBV7-9, the J call TRBJ2-1, with 13 bases matching TRBD2. V shed 5 bases and J 3 bases; nucleotides not matched to a gene: 4. Germline assignment: CDR1 SEHNR and CDR2 FQNEAQ (reference sequence). The CDR3 sequence is 16 residues long.

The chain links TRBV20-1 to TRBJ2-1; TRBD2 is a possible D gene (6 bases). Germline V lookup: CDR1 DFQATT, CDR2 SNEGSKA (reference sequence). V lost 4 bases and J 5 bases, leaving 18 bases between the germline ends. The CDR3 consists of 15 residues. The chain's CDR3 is CSAISAGIPNNEQFF. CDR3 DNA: TGCAGTGCTATCTCCGCGGGGATCCCAAACAATGAGCAGTTCTTC.

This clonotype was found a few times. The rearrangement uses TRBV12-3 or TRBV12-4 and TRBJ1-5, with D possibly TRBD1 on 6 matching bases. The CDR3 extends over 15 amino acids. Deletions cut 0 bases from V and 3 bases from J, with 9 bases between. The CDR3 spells CASSLAAGVNQPQHF. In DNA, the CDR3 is TGTGCCAGCAGTTTAGCGGCAGGGGTCAATCAGCCCCAGCATTTT.

The CDR3 DNA is TGTGCCAGCGGGACCCGGGGTCCCCAAAACATTCAGTACTTC. It is translated as CASGTRGPQNIQYF. V and J are TRBV2 and TRBJ2-4, with D perhaps TRBD1 or TRBD2 (5 bases each). The V end was cut by 8 bases, the J end by 5 bases, with 16 bases between. Germline V CDR1 and CDR2: SNHLY, FYNNEI. CDR3 length equals 14 residues.

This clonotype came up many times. CDR3: CSVDGFSWSRVTQETQYF. As DNA, the CDR3 is TGCAGCGTTGATGGGTTTAGTTGGTCCAGGGTCACCCAAGAGACCCAGTACTTC. The chain couples TRBV29-1 to TRBJ2-5; D is perhaps TRBD1 (5 bases). In germline, CDR1 is SQVTM, CDR2 ANQGSEA. V lost 3 bases, J lost 1 base, and 24 bases lay in between. The CDR3 contains 18 residues. The whole variable domain, filled in from reference TRBV29-1 and TRBJ2-5, reads SAVISQKPSRDICQRGTSLTIQCQVDSQVTMMFWYRQQPGQSLTLIATANQGSEATYESGFVIDKFPISRPNLTFSTLTVSNMSPEDSSIYLCSVDGFSWSRVTQETQYFGPGTRLLVL.

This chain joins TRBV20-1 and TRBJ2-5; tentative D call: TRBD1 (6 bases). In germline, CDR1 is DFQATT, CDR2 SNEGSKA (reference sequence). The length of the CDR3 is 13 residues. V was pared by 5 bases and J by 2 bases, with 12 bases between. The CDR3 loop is CSAGAGAQETQYF. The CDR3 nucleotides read TGCAGTGCTGGAGCAGGGGCACAAGAGACCCAGTACTTC.

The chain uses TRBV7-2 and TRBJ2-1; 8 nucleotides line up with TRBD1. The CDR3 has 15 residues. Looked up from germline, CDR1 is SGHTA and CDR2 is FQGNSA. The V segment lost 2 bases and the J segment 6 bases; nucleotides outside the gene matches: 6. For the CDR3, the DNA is TGTGCCAGCAGCTTAATGACAGGGGTAGGCAATGAGCAGTTCTTC. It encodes CASSLMTGVGNEQFF.

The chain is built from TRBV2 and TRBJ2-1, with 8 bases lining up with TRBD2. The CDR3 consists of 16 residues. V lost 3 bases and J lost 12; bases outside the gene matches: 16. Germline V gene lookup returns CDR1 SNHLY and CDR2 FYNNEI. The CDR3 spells CASSDLGQGVSGMQFF. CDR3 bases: TGTGCCAGCAGTGACCTCGGGCAGGGTGTTAGCGGGATGCAGTTCTTC. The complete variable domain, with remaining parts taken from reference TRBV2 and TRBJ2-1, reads EPEVTQTPSHQVTQMGQEVILRCVPISNHLYFYWYRQILGQKVEFLVSFYNNEISEKSEIFDDQFSVERPDGSNFTLKIRSTKLEDSAMYFCASSDLGQGVSGMQFFGPGTRLTVL.

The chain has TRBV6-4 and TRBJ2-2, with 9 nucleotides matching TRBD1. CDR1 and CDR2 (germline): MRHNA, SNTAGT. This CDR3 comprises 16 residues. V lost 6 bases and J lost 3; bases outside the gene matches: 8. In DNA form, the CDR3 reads TGTGCCAGCAGGGCGCAGGGGGACAGGGACACCGGGGAGCTGTTTTTT. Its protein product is CASRAQGDRDTGELFF.

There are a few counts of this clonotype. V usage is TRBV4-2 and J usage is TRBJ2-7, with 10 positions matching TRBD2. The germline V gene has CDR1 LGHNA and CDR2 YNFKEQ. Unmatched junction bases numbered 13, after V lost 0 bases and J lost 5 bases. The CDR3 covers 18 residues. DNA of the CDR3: TGTGCCAGCAGCCAAGAGGCCCCCTCTAGCGGGAGTCTACACGAGCAGTACTTC. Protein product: CASSQEAPSSGSLHEQYF.